The sequence of this T cell receptor (beta chain) was determined in a study of T-cell reconstitution after alpha-beta-depleted transplantation in children. Study findings and constraints: At one year after transplant, newly produced T cells mostly accounted for T-cell counts and diversity. Expanded clones from the graft, numbering several hundred, reportedly supplied alpha-beta T cells about two months after transplant.

This CDR3 is 15 amino acids long. V was clipped by 0 bases and J by 0 bases, with 8 bases between them. Germline V gives CDR1 SGHDT, CDR2 YYEEEE. As it was prepared, the TCRbeta library received unique molecular identifiers. TCRdb itself ran the PCR reads through MiXCR, one entry per CDR3 protein. The table has around 180,000 distinct CDR3 sequences, approximately 10% seen once. This clonotype was seen at least ten times. Its specificity is not known. This sequence originates from a boy aged 2-9 years with acute myeloid leukemia, due to receive a stem cell transplant. Source: PBMCs, taken before TCRalphabeta/CD19-depleted stem cell transplant. The V and J genes are TRBV5-6 and TRBJ2-3, with D possibly matching TRBD1 (5 bases). CDR3 sequence reads: CASSLGRVSTDTQYF. In nucleotides, the CDR3 is TGTGCCAGCAGCTTGGGCAGGGTGAGCACAGATACGCAGTATTTT. The variable domain in full, with the rest retrieved from reference TRBV5-6 and TRBJ2-3, is DAGVTQSPTHLIKTRGQQVTLRCSPKSGHDTVSWYQQALGQGPQFIFQYYEEEERQRGNFPDRFSGHQFPNYSSELNVNALLLGDSALYLCASSLGRVSTDTQYFGPGTRLTVL.